This T cell receptor (beta chain) is drawn from a study of blood T cell repertoires in COVID-19. Using immunoSEQ multiplex PCR, the repertoire was profiled, and TCRdb retains in-frame clones only, with some absent. Of some 250,000 clones in the sample, 70% to 90% were seen once. The sequence came from a woman in her 30s who had recovered from COVID-19. The sequenced sample consisted of peripheral blood.

CDR3 nucleotide sequence: TGTGCCAGCAGAGAGACTAGCGGGGGGGCAGATACGCAGTATTTT. This gives the protein CASRETSGGADTQYF. The chain joins TRBV6-4 to TRBJ2-3; 14 bases map to TRBD2. This CDR3 has 15 amino acids. V trimming: 6 bases; J trimming: 4 bases; junction bases outside the gene matches: 3. In germline, CDR1 is MRHNA, CDR2 SNTAGT.